Listed below are T cell receptor beta chains from one sample, sequenced in a study of blood T cells in healthy people across ages. Each CDR3 protein gets one entry after TCRdb re-called the 5' RACE reads with MiXCR. This sample has about 970,000 distinct CDR3 sequences, with about 51% found just once. The sequenced material came from blood. These receptors came from a woman aged 60 to 75 in good health. The CDR3 runs from the conserved cysteine through the conserved F or W. A D gene is named only where the DNA matches it firmly. The listing skips clone size in some rows; elsewhere it reads once, few, many or a size class.

TRBV20-1	TRBD2	.	15	TRBJ2-7	TGCAGTGCGCCGGGACTAGCGGGAGCGGCCTACGAGCAGTACTTC	CSAPGLAGAAYEQYF
TRBV9	.	few	14	TRBJ2-7	TGTGCCAGCAGCCCCCCTACGGCTACTGGCGAGCAGTACTTC	CASSPPTATGEQYF
TRBV12-3/TRBV12-4	.	.	13	TRBJ2-7	TGTGCCAGCAGTTTGCAGATGTCCTACGAGCAGTACTTC	CASSLQMSYEQYF
TRBV29-1	.	.	13	TRBJ2-7	TGCAGCGCTCGGGGGCGAAGGGGTTCCGAGCAGTACTTC	CSARGRRGSEQYF
TRBV6-1	.	few	12	TRBJ2-1	TGTGCCAGCAGTGAGACAGTAAATGAGCAGTTCTTC	CASSETVNEQFF
TRBV11-2	.	.	13	TRBJ2-5	TGTGCCAGCAGCTCTGCCGAGTCGGAGACCCAGTACTTC	CASSSAESETQYF
TRBV5-6	TRBD1	.	14	TRBJ2-3	TGTGCCAGCACCGTCCCGGGACAGGGAGGTACGCAGTATTTT	CASTVPGQGGTQYF
TRBV10-3	.	few	15	TRBJ2-3	TGTGCCATCAGTGAGAGGGGCACACACACAGATACGCAGTATTTT	CAISERGTHTDTQYF
TRBV15	.	.	14	TRBJ1-2	TGTGCCACCAGCAGAGATGCAGGGAGATGTGGCTACACCTTC	CATSRDAGRCGYTF
TRBV15	TRBD2	once	18	TRBJ2-1	TGTGCCACCAGCAGAGATCACGCTAGCGGGTACTTATACAATGAGCAGTTCTTC	CATSRDHASGYLYNEQFF
TRBV18	TRBD2	.	16	TRBJ2-1	TGTGCCAGCTCAACACTAGCGGGTCGCTCCTACAATGAGCAGTTCTTC	CASSTLAGRSYNEQFF
TRBV3-1	TRBD1	few	15	TRBJ2-1	TGTGCCAGCAGCCAAGTCGGGACAGGGTATAGTGAGCAGTTCTTC	CASSQVGTGYSEQFF
TRBV4-3	.	.	14	TRBJ1-4	TGCGCCAGCAGCCCGTCTGCGGTTGCTAAAAAACTGTTTTTT	CASSPSAVAKKLFF
TRBV20-1	.	.	14	TRBJ2-4	TGCAGTGCTAGAGAGGCGTTAGGTAGGGACATTCAGTACTTC	CSAREALGRDIQYF
TRBV7-2	.	.	13	TRBJ2-1	TGTGCCAGCAGGCCAAGGGATGGGAATGAGCAGTTCTTC	CASRPRDGNEQFF
TRBV27	.	once	13	TRBJ2-7	TGTGCCAGCATTTGGGGACTCGGAGAAACCCAGTACTTC	CASIWGLGETQYF
TRBV6-1	TRBD1	few	13	TRBJ2-7	TGTGCCAGCAGCCAGGGACAGAGCGGCGAGCAGTACTTC	CASSQGQSGEQYF
TRBV5-5	TRBD2	.	14	TRBJ2-7	TGTGCCAGCAGCTGGGGACTAGCGGGAGTAGCGCAGTACTTC	CASSWGLAGVAQYF
TRBV2	TRBD1	few	16	TRBJ2-4	TGTGCCAGCAGTGAAGCCGGGACAGACGAATGGAACATTCAGTACTTC	CASSEAGTDEWNIQYF
TRBV5-1	.	.	15	TRBJ2-1	TGCGCCAGCAGCTTGGGAGAGACAGTGTACAATGAGCAGTTCTTC	CASSLGETVYNEQFF
TRBV4-1	TRBD2	.	16	TRBJ2-3	TGCGCCAGCAGCCACCTCCGGGCGGGAGAGATGGATACGCAGTATTTT	CASSHLRAGEMDTQYF
TRBV10-3	TRBD1	.	14	TRBJ2-3	TGTGCCATCTCCCCAGGGGGCGATTCAGATACGCAGTATTTT	CAISPGGDSDTQYF
TRBV12-3/TRBV12-4	TRBD1	.	16	TRBJ2-1	TGTGCCAGCAGTTTAGGGGACAGGGGCACCTACAATGAGCAGTTCTTC	CASSLGDRGTYNEQFF
TRBV20-1	.	few	12	TRBJ2-7	TGCAGTGCTACCCGGGGGAGCTACGAGCAGTACTTC	CSATRGSYEQYF
TRBV3-1	TRBD1	few	16	TRBJ1-6	TGTGCCAGCAGCCAAGATGGACAGGGAGACCATTCACCCCTCCACTTT	CASSQDGQGDHSPLHF
TRBV7-3	.	few	13	TRBJ2-3	TGTGCCAGCAGCACCGGACAGTTTGATACGCAGTATTTT	CASSTGQFDTQYF
TRBV28	TRBD1	.	15	TRBJ2-5	TGTGCCAACACACCCGGGACAGGGGGTTTAGAGACCCAGTACTTC	CANTPGTGGLETQYF
TRBV5-1	.	.	16	TRBJ2-7	TGCGCCAGCAGCTCTCGGACAGGGAGGGATACGTACGAGCAGTACTTC	CASSSRTGRDTYEQYF
TRBV7-9	.	.	15	TRBJ2-7	TGTGCCAGCAGCTTAAGTGCTCGGGAGAAGGGCGAGCAGTACTTC	CASSLSAREKGEQYF
TRBV9	TRBD1	few	16	TRBJ2-3	TGTGCCAGCAGCGGAGCCCGAGGACAGGGTACAGATACGCAGTATTTT	CASSGARGQGTDTQYF
TRBV14	TRBD2	.	16	TRBJ2-5	TGTGCCAGCAGCCAAGTTGTCGGCGGGGGGTTTCAGACCCAGTACTTC	CASSQVVGGGFQTQYF
TRBV6-6	TRBD2	once	16	TRBJ2-3	TGTGCCAGCAGACGCCGCACGCGGGAGACAACAGATACGCAGTATTTT	CASRRRTRETTDTQYF
TRBV12-3/TRBV12-4	.	.	16	TRBJ2-3	TGTGCCAGCACCCAACTGGGCGTCGATGGCACAGATACGCAGTATTTT	CASTQLGVDGTDTQYF
TRBV7-8	.	.	13	TRBJ2-7	TGTGCCAGCAGCCTAAACACAGGATACGAGCAGTACTTC	CASSLNTGYEQYF
TRBV27	TRBD2	.	14	TRBJ2-7	TGTGCCACCTCGACTAGCTTTAGGTCCTACGAGCAGTACTTC	CATSTSFRSYEQYF
TRBV5-6	.	.	11	TRBJ2-5	TGTGCCAGCAGCTTGGGCAGGCAGGTGTACTTC	CASSLGRQVYF
TRBV7-3	.	.	13	TRBJ1-2	TGTGCCAGCAGCAAAGGAGTGGGCTATGGCTACACCTTC	CASSKGVGYGYTF
TRBV20-1	TRBD1	few	15	TRBJ1-2	TGCAGTGCATCTACGGACAGGGGCCCTATCGGGGGCTACACCTTC	CSASTDRGPIGGYTF
TRBV7-9	TRBD1	.	14	TRBJ1-2	TGTGCCAGCACCCGGGGGACAGGGTCGTATGGCTACACCTTC	CASTRGTGSYGYTF
TRBV4-1	.	few	14	TRBJ2-3	TGCGCCAGCAGTGGTCGAGGTAGCACAGATACGCAGTATTTT	CASSGRGSTDTQYF
TRBV5-5	TRBD1	.	15	TRBJ1-2	TGTGCCAGCAGCCCCATCGAGGGACAGGCCTATGGCTACACCTTC	CASSPIEGQAYGYTF
TRBV7-9	.	once	15	TRBJ2-1	TGTGCCAGCAGCTTCCCATGGACGCAGAACAATGAGCAGTTCTTC	CASSFPWTQNNEQFF
TRBV7-9	TRBD2	.	16	TRBJ2-1	TGTGCCAGCGGCGACGCGACTAGCGGGATCTCAAATGAGCAGTTCTTC	CASGDATSGISNEQFF
TRBV27	.	.	15	TRBJ2-7	TGTGCCAGCAGTAACCGGGACGGCGTTATGTACGAGCAGTACTTC	CASSNRDGVMYEQYF
TRBV2	TRBD1	.	13	TRBJ2-7	TGTGCCAGCAGGGGGACAGAATCCTACGAGCAGTACTTC	CASRGTESYEQYF
TRBV20-1	TRBD1	.	15	TRBJ2-7	TGCAGTGCCAGACCATCCGGGACAGGGCACTACGAGCAGTACTTC	CSARPSGTGHYEQYF
TRBV27	TRBD1	few	13	TRBJ1-2	TGTGCCAGCAGAAAGACAGGGAAGCTCGGCTACACCTTC	CASRKTGKLGYTF
TRBV29-1	.	.	12	TRBJ2-1	TGCAGCGCTCTCGGACTTCAAGAGACCCAGTTCTTC	CSALGLQETQFF
TRBV28	TRBD1	.	15	TRBJ1-6	TGTGCCGCACAAACTCTCGACAGGGTAGGGTCACCCCTCCACTTT	CAAQTLDRVGSPLHF
TRBV20-1	.	few	14	TRBJ2-3	TGCAGTGCTGCTGGGACACTAGGCAAGTTTACGCAGTATTTT	CSAAGTLGKFTQYF
TRBV20-1	.	.	12	TRBJ1-5	TGCAGTGCTAGCGGGCTTGATCAGCCCCAGCATTTT	CSASGLDQPQHF